One and the same sample provided the 24 T cell receptor beta chains below, sequenced in a study of T-cell reconstitution after alpha-beta-depleted transplantation in children. Unique molecular identifiers were built into the TCRbeta library. Using its own MiXCR run on the PCR reads, TCRdb lists one record per CDR3 protein. Of approximately 500,000 distinct CDR3 sequences in the sample, about 10% were seen once. Material: PBMCs, obtained before TCRalphabeta/CD19-depleted stem cell transplant. The receptors originated from a child younger than 10 with inherited bone marrow failure, due to receive a stem cell transplant.

This clonotype was seen at least ten times. This chain's CDR3 is CASSKARNSTYNEQFF. CDR3 nucleotide sequence: TGTGCCAGCAGCAAAGCGCGGAATAGTACCTACAATGAGCAGTTCTTC. The chain recombines TRBV21-1 with TRBJ2-1. TRBV21-1 counts as a pseudogene. The CDR3 spans 16 residues.

Ten or more counts support this clonotype. The rearrangement links TRBV28 to TRBJ2-7; 9 positions match TRBD2. This CDR3 is 12 amino acids long. Trimming removed 6 bases from V and 4 bases from J; junction bases left unmatched: 1. The germline CDR1 and CDR2 sequences are MDHEN and SYDVKM. CDR3 DNA sequence: TGTGCCAGCAGGACTAGCGGTTACGAGCAGTACTTC. It yields the protein CASRTSGYEQYF.

This clonotype was picked up many times. The rearrangement joins TRBV12-3 or TRBV12-4 to TRBJ2-2, with TRBD1 identical over 8 bases. This CDR3 has 14 residues. With 3 bases clipped from V and 3 bases from J, the junction kept 0 bases outside the gene matches. The CDR3 spells CASSLDRDTGELFF. CDR3 DNA: TGTGCCAGCAGTTTGGACAGGGACACCGGGGAGCTGTTTTTT.

This clonotype was found a few times. This rearrangement joins TRBV20-1 to TRBJ2-3, with D perhaps matching TRBD2 (5 bases). Germline V lookup: CDR1 DFQATT, CDR2 SNEGSKA (reference sequence). This CDR3 contains 14 residues. The V and J ends lost 1 base and 6 bases respectively, with 14 bases between them. CDR3 bases: TGCAGTGCTAGAGCTCCACAGAGGAGGGATACGCAGTATTTT. Translated, it gives CSARAPQRRDTQYF.

This clonotype was recorded many times. CDR3 nucleotides: TGTGCCAGCAGTTACTCGAAACGTGGGTATGGCTACACCTTC. This gives the protein CASSYSKRGYGYTF. The chain has TRBV6-5 and TRBJ1-2; no definite D call. The germline V gene encodes CDR1 MNHEY and CDR2 SVGAGI. The CDR3 has 14 amino acids. Trimming pared 0 bases from V and 5 bases from J, leaving 10 bases between.

There are many counts of this clonotype. The chain recombines TRBV4-3 with TRBJ1-5; D is perhaps TRBD1 (6 bases). This CDR3 has 16 residues. Trimming stripped 0 bases from V and 2 bases from J, with 11 bases between. Germline V gene data show CDR1 as LGHNA and CDR2 as YSLEER. The chain's CDR3 is CASSQDAGEGNQPQHF. The CDR3 DNA sequence: TGCGCCAGCAGCCAAGATGCAGGGGAGGGCAATCAGCCCCAGCATTTT.

This clonotype has at least ten counts. CDR3 region: CASRGTTEAFF. CDR3 sequence (DNA): TGTGCCAGCAGAGGAACAACTGAAGCTTTCTTT. The chain employs TRBV7-9 and TRBJ1-1; no clear D. V was cut by 6 bases and J by 5 bases, with 7 bases left in between. Germline V lookup: CDR1 SEHNR, CDR2 FQNEAQ (reference sequence). The CDR3 extends over 11 amino acids.

This clonotype has a count of ten or more. V usage is TRBV7-9 and J usage is TRBJ2-3; 9 nucleotides match TRBD2. Germline V gene lookup returns CDR1 SEHNR and CDR2 FQNEAQ (reference sequence). The CDR3 totals 15 residues. With 5 bases clipped from V and 10 bases from J, the junction kept 13 bases outside the gene matches. In nucleotides, the CDR3 is TGTGCCAGCAGCCCCCGCTTAGCGGGAGTTGAAGCGCAGTATTTT. Its protein is CASSPRLAGVEAQYF.

This clonotype appeared a few times. This chain uses TRBV20-1 with TRBJ2-7, with 10 nucleotides matching TRBD1. Trimming took 6 bases from V and 3 from J; bases not matched to a gene: 8. The CDR3 spans 14 residues. The germline gives CDR1 DFQATT, CDR2 SNEGSKA (reference sequence). The CDR3 nucleotides read TGCAGTGCCTACCCGGGGACAGGGGTCTACGAGCAGTACTTC. It encodes CSAYPGTGVYEQYF.

This clonotype came up many times. V gene TRBV20-1 combines with J gene TRBJ2-3; 9 bases line up with TRBD2. Per germline, CDR1 DFQATT and CDR2 SNEGSKA (reference sequence). The ends lost 2 bases at V and 1 base at J; junction bases unmatched: 7. This CDR3 has 16 residues. CDR3 region: CSARHEREAGTDTQYF. In DNA form, the CDR3 reads TGCAGTGCTAGACATGAGCGGGAGGCGGGCACAGATACGCAGTATTTT.

In its sample, this clonotype was seen a few times. The chain has TRBV24-1 and TRBJ2-3, with 9 nucleotides matching TRBD2. This CDR3 has 16 amino acids. The V segment lost 4 bases and the J segment 0 bases; nucleotides outside the gene matches: 4. Per germline, CDR1 KGHDR and CDR2 SFDVKD. CDR3 amino acids: CATSEVSGSSTDTQYF. CDR3 in DNA: TGTGCCACCAGTGAAGTTAGCGGGAGTAGCACAGATACGCAGTATTTT.

This clonotype was seen more than once but under ten times. This chain links TRBV4-3 with TRBJ2-1, with 12 bases fitting TRBD2. Germline assignment: CDR1 LGHNA and CDR2 YSLEER. CDR3 length: 19 amino acids. Unmatched junction bases numbered 20, after V lost 4 bases and J lost 10 bases. This chain's CDR3 is CASSLLTPAGTSGLWEQFF. The CDR3 DNA follows: TGCGCCAGCAGCCTCCTAACCCCCGCCGGGACTAGCGGGTTATGGGAGCAGTTCTTC.

With regard to this clonotype: A much larger clone sits a single nucleotide away, making a read error possible. Here the CDR3 reads CTSSLLEGGRAFTGELFF. The CDR3 DNA reads TGTACCAGCAGCTTATTGGAGGGAGGGAGGGCCTTCACCGGGGAGCTGTTTTTT. The V and J genes are TRBV7-6 and TRBJ2-2; TRBD2 agrees at 7 bases. The CDR3 has 18 amino acids. The germline gives CDR1 SGHVS, CDR2 FNYEAQ.

In this sample, this clonotype turned up many times. The V gene is TRBV20-1, the J gene TRBJ2-1; D not resolved. This CDR3 is 11 amino acids long. Germline V CDR1 and CDR2: DFQATT, SNEGSKA (reference sequence). Between the trimmed V and J ends, which lost 6 bases and 6 bases, there was a span of 9 bases. Here the CDR3 reads CSAGWVNEQFF. As DNA, the CDR3 is TGCAGTGCCGGCTGGGTCAATGAGCAGTTCTTC.

Only a few counts were recorded for this clonotype. The chain is built from TRBV20-1 and TRBJ1-5, with D possibly being TRBD1 (5 bases). The V gene's germline CDR1 is DFQATT and CDR2 SNEGSKA (reference sequence). There are 15 residues in the CDR3. V lost 1 base, J lost 5 bases, and 15 bases lay in between. The CDR3 sequence is CSARAGPAIDQPQHF. The DNA for the CDR3 is TGCAGTGCTAGAGCGGGGCCAGCAATAGATCAGCCCCAGCATTTT.

This clonotype was found many times. V is TRBV29-1 and J is TRBJ2-3, with no clear D. Germline loops: CDR1 SQVTM, CDR2 ANQGSEA. Between the trimmed V and J ends, which lost 1 base and 0 bases, there was a span of 11 bases. CDR3 size: 15 residues. The DNA of the CDR3 is TGCAGCGTTGAAGGTTTGACTGAGAGCACAGATACGCAGTATTTT. Protein product: CSVEGLTESTDTQYF.

This clonotype showed up many times. The chain joins TRBV6-1 to TRBJ2-1, with D possibly TRBD2 on 5 matching bases. The ends were cut back, 4 bases at V and 5 bases at J, with 15 bases in the middle. This CDR3 spans 15 amino acids. Germline V gives CDR1 MNHNS, CDR2 SASEGT. Here the CDR3 DNA reads TGTGCCAGCAGTGGCGTCGAGGACTGGCACAATGAGCAGTTCTTC. It encodes CASSGVEDWHNEQFF.

This clonotype was counted only a few times. The chain couples TRBV7-8 to TRBJ2-6; D is perhaps TRBD1 or TRBD2 (5 bases each). This CDR3 comprises 18 residues. Germline V gene sequence: CDR1 SGHVS, CDR2 FQNEAQ. The V gene lost 2 bases and the J gene lost 1 base, with 15 bases spanning the gap. DNA of the CDR3: TGTGCCAGCAGCTTACCCCGGGACGGTGGATCTGGGGCCAACGTCCTGACTTTC. Translation gives CASSLPRDGGSGANVLTF.

This clonotype was seen at least ten times. The chain has TRBV7-2 and TRBJ2-7; D is uncertain. Germline CDR1 is SGHTA and CDR2 is FQGNSA. CDR3 size: 13 residues. V lost 2 bases and J lost 5, with 10 bases in between. The CDR3 DNA reads TGTGCCAGCAGCTTATCTCCCTTTAACGAGCAGTACTTC. Its protein product is CASSLSPFNEQYF.

The table lists this clonotype with a few counts. The rearrangement uses TRBV12-5 and TRBJ1-1; D ambiguous. This CDR3 is built from 14 residues. Trimming pared 2 bases from V and 6 bases from J, leaving 13 bases between. In germline, CDR1 is LGHNT, CDR2 FRNRAP. The CDR3 DNA reads as TGTGCTAGTGGTTTGACGGCGAATGTGGCTGAAGCTTTCTTT. It codes for CASGLTANVAEAFF.

This clonotype showed up many times. This rearrangement joins TRBV7-9 to TRBJ2-7, with D maybe TRBD1 (5 bases). The CDR3 extends over 13 amino acids. V was clipped by 5 bases and J by 6 bases, with 14 bases between them. Looked up from germline, CDR1 is SEHNR and CDR2 is FQNEAQ (reference sequence). In nucleotides, the CDR3 is TGTGCCAGCAGCACCCGGACATCGGGCGAGCAGTACTTC. It codes for CASSTRTSGEQYF.

This clonotype has ten or more counts. V is TRBV5-1 and J is TRBJ2-7; the match to TRBD2 covers 8 bases. The J segment lost 0 bases and the V segment lost 4 bases, leaving 6 bases of the junction unmatched. The germline V gene encodes CDR1 SGHRS and CDR2 YFSETQ. The CDR3 loop spans 15 amino acids. The CDR3 protein is CASSPVTSGSYEQYF. In DNA form, the CDR3 reads TGCGCCAGCAGCCCAGTCACTAGCGGCTCCTACGAGCAGTACTTC. Full variable domain (remainder filled in from reference TRBV5-1 and TRBJ2-7): KAGVTQTPRYLIKTRGQQVTLSCSPISGHRSVSWYQQTPGQGLQFLFEYFSETQRNKGNFPGRFSGRQFSNSRSEMNVSTLELGDSALYLCASSPVTSGSYEQYFGPGTRLTVT.

The genes are TRBV27 and TRBJ2-7; TRBD1 might be the D (6 bases). V shed 3 bases and J shed 5 bases, with 14 bases lying between them. This CDR3 has 14 residues. Germline V lookup: CDR1 MNHEY, CDR2 SMNVEV (reference sequence). The CDR3 here is CASSLIGGPHEQYF. CDR3 in DNA: TGTGCCAGCAGTTTGATAGGGGGACCCCACGAGCAGTACTTC.

J is TRBJ1-5 and V is TRBV12-3 or TRBV12-4; the D gene is possibly TRBD1 (5 bases). CDR3 size: 17 residues. Trimming cost V 2 bases and J 1 base, with 15 bases left between them. The CDR3 region is CASSLRGAGRSNQPQHF. In DNA form, the CDR3 reads TGTGCCAGCAGTTTACGTGGGGCAGGGAGGAGCAATCAGCCCCAGCATTTT.